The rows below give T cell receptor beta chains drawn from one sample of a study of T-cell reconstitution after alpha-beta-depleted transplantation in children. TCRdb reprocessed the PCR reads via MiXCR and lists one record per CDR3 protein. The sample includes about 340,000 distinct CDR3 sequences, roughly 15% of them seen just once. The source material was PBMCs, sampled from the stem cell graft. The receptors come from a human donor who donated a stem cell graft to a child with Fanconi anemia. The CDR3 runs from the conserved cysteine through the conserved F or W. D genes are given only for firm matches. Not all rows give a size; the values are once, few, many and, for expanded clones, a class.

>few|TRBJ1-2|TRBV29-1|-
TGCAGCGGTCAAGTTGGGGGTTCTAACTATGGCTACACCTTC
CSGQVGGSNYGYTF
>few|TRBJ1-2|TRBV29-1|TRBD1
TGCAGCGTTCGTAAAAAGGGACAGGGGAGCTACACCTTC
CSVRKKGQGSYTF
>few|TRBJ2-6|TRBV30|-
TGTGCCTGGAGAGGAGATAGCGGGGCCAACGTCCTGACTTTC
CAWRGDSGANVLTF
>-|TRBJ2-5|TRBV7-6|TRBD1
TGTGCCAGCAGCTTAGGGTTGGACAGGCCAAAGACCCAGTACTTC
CASSLGLDRPKTQYF
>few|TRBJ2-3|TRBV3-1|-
TGTGCCAGCAGTCGGGACCTCTCTAGCGCACAAGATACGCAGTATTTT
CASSRDLSSAQDTQYF
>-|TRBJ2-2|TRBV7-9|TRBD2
TGTGCCAGCAGCCGTCAAAGCGGGGGTTTGAACACCTGGGAGCTGTTTTTT
CASSRQSGGLNTWELFF
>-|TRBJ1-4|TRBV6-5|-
TGTGCCAGCAGCGCGGGAGGCGGAAAACTGTTTTTT
CASSAGGGKLFF
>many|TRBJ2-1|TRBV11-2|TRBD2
TGTGCCAGCAGCTTACTAGCGGGGGGGCGTAATGAGCAGTTCTTC
CASSLLAGGRNEQFF
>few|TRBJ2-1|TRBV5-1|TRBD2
TGCGCCAGCAGCTTGGCCCAGACGGGGGGTGAGCAGTTCTTC
CASSLAQTGGEQFF
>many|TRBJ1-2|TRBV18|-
TGTGCCAGCTCACCTAACCAGGGGTATTCTAACTATGGCTACACCTTC
CASSPNQGYSNYGYTF
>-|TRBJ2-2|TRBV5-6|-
TGTGCCAGCAGTTTTGGCTGGGGGCTGAACACCGGGGAGCTGTTTTTT
CASSFGWGLNTGELFF
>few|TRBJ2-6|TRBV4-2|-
TGTGCCAGCAGCCAAGATTCAGCTGGGGCCAACGTCCTGACTTTC
CASSQDSAGANVLTF
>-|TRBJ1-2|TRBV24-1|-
TGTGCCACCAGTGAATCGGGGTCCGTTACAGGGACCTATGGCTACACCTTC
CATSESGSVTGTYGYTF
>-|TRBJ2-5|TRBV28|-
TGTGCCAGCATTCTAGGGGGGGCAGTAGGATATGAGACCCAGTACTTC
CASILGGAVGYETQYF
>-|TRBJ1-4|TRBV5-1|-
TGCGCCAGCAGCGATTCAGGGGCCGAAAAACTGTTTTTT
CASSDSGAEKLFF
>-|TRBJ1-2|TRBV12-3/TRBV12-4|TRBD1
TGTGCCAGCAGTTTCCCGGGACAGGGAATCTATGGCTACACCTTC
CASSFPGQGIYGYTF
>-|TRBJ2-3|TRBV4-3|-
TGCGCCAGCAGCCTTCAGAGGACGGCCACAGATACGCAGTATTTT
CASSLQRTATDTQYF
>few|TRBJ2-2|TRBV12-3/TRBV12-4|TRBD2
TGTGCCAGCAGTTTCCGGGTAGCGGGGGCCGGGGAGCTGTTTTTT
CASSFRVAGAGELFF
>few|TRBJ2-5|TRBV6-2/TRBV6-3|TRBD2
TGTGCCAGCAGCCCACCCCTAGCGGGGGCCCAAGAGACCCAGTACTTC
CASSPPLAGAQETQYF
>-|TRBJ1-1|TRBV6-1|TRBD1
TGTGCCAGCAATGCACGATCCGGGACAGGGGGCCCGAACACTGAAGCTTTCTTT
CASNARSGTGGPNTEAFF
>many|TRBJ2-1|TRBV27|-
TGTGCCAGCAGTTCACGTCCCCCGGGACTCCAATACAATGAGCAGTTCTTC
CASSSRPPGLQYNEQFF
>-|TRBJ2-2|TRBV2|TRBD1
TGTGCCAGCAGCTCCGGGGACAGGGTAGACACCACCGGGGAGCTGTTTTTT
CASSSGDRVDTTGELFF